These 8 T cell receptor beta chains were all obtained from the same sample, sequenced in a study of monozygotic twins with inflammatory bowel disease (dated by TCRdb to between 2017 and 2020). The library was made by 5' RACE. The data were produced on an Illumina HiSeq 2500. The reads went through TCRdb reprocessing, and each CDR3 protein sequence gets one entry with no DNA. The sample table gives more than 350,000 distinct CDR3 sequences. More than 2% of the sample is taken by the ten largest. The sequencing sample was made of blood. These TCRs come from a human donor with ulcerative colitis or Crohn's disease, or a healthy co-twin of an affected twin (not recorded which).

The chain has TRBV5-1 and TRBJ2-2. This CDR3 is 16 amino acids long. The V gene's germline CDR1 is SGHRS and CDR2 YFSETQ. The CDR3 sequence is CASSLGETANTGELFF.

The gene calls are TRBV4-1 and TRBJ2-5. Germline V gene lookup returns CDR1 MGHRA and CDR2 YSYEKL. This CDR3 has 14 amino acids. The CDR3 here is CASSHTGYQETQYF.

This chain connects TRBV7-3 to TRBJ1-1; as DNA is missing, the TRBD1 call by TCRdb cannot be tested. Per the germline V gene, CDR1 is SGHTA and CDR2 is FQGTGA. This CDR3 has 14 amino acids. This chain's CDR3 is CASRKQGSSTEAFF.

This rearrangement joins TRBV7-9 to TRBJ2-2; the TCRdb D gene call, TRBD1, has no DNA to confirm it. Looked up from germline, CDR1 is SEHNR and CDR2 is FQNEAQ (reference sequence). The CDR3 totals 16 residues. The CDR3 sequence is CASSFVRDGLTGELFF.

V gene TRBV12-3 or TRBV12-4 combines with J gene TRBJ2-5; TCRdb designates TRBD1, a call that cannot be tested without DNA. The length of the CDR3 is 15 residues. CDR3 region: CASSSRQEGIQTQYF.

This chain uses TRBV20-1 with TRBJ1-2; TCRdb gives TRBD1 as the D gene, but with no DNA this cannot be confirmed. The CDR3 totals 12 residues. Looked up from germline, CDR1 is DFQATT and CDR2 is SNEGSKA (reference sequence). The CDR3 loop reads CSANRYREGYTF.

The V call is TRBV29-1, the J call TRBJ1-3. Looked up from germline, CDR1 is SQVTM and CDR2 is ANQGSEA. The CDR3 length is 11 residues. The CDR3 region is CSVFSGNTIYF.

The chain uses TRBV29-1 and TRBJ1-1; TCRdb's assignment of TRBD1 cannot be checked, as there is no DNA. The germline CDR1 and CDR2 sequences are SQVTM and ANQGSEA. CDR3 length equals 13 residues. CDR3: CSVLPGHNTEAFF.